The rows below give T cell receptor beta chains drawn from one sample of a study of blood T cell repertoires in COVID-19. Produced via immunoSEQ multiplex PCR; TCRdb's table is partial and in-frame only. Among 200,000 to 250,000 clones listed, roughly four fifths were seen once. Sequencing used peripheral blood. The receptors come from a woman in her fifties or sixties with active or convalescent COVID-19. Both conserved end residues are part of each CDR3. A D gene is named only where the DNA matches it firmly. The size entry is marked missing in some rows and otherwise reads once, few, many or a size class.

d_call	j_call	v_call	clone_size	cdr3_aa	cdr3_nt
-	TRBJ1-1	TRBV27	-	CASSQDSEAFF	TGTGCCAGCAGCCAAGACTCTGAAGCTTTCTTT
-	TRBJ1-2	TRBV2	-	CASSEGRLYGYTF	TGTGCCAGCAGTGAAGGCAGACTCTATGGCTACACCTTC
TRBD1	TRBJ2-2	TRBV3-1/TRBV3-2	-	CASSQTGGLFF	TGTGCCAGCAGCCAGACAGGGGGTCTGTTTTTT
-	TRBJ2-7	TRBV7-3	-	CASSLTPGVHEQYF	TGTGCCAGCAGCTTAACTCCAGGGGTCCACGAGCAGTACTTC
-	TRBJ1-1	TRBV18	-	CASSPPGATNTEAFF	TGTGCCAGCTCACCACCAGGAGCGACGAACACTGAAGCTTTCTTT
-	TRBJ1-1	TRBV19	-	CASSIGEATSVAFF	TGTGCCAGTAGTATCGGGGAGGCAACCTCGGTAGCTTTCTTT
TRBD1	TRBJ1-6	TRBV5-5	-	CASSQRTGYNSPLHF	TGTGCCAGCAGTCAGCGGACAGGCTATAATTCACCCCTCCACTTT
-	TRBJ2-1	TRBV4-1	-	CASSQPPGLYNEQFF	TGCGCCAGCAGCCAACCGCCTGGACTTTACAATGAGCAGTTCTTC
TRBD1	TRBJ1-4	TRBV6-5	-	CASSYLTGGGEKLFF	TGTGCCAGCAGTTACCTGACAGGGGGCGGCGAAAAACTGTTTTTT
-	TRBJ2-3	TRBV10-1	-	CASSESSENTDTQYF	TGCGCCAGCAGTGAGTCAAGCGAGAACACAGATACGCAGTATTTT
-	TRBJ1-1	TRBV19	-	CASSMSRRTEAFF	TGTGCCAGTAGTATGTCCCGGAGGACTGAAGCTTTCTTT
-	TRBJ1-1	TRBV10-3	-	CAIRGVQNTEAFF	TGTGCCATCCGGGGAGTACAGAACACTGAAGCTTTCTTT
-	TRBJ2-5	TRBV7-2	-	CASSLLGGPETQYF	TGTGCCAGCAGCTTACTGGGGGGTCCGGAGACCCAGTACTTC
TRBD2	TRBJ2-2	TRBV10-1	-	CASSPPGFSGRAPGELFF	TGCGCCAGCAGCCCTCCCGGCTTTAGCGGGAGGGCCCCCGGGGAGCTGTTTTTT
-	TRBJ2-1	TRBV20-1	-	CSANENEQFF	TGCAGTGCTAACGAGAATGAGCAGTTCTTC
-	TRBJ2-3	TRBV19	-	CASRETDTQYF	TGTGCCAGTCGAGAAACAGATACGCAGTATTTT
-	TRBJ1-1	TRBV2	few	CASSEALGSGTEAFF	TGTGCCAGCAGTGAAGCGCTTGGGTCGGGAACTGAAGCTTTCTTT
TRBD2	TRBJ2-5	TRBV2	-	CASSGGVTSGETQYF	TGTGCCAGCAGTGGAGGGGTGACTAGCGGAGAGACCCAGTACTTC
TRBD2	TRBJ2-1	TRBV5-4	-	CASSLGGSGGLNEQFF	TGTGCCAGCAGCTTGGGAGGGAGCGGGGGATTAAATGAGCAGTTCTTC
TRBD2	TRBJ2-2	TRBV2	-	CASRGRGNTGELFF	TGTGCCAGCAGGGGGAGGGGAAACACCGGGGAGCTGTTTTTT
-	TRBJ1-6	TRBV4-2	-	CASSQLVNSPLHF	TGTGCCAGCAGCCAACTCGTAAATTCACCCCTCCACTTT
-	TRBJ2-1	TRBV10-1	-	CASSGPGMTSSYNEQFF	TGCGCCAGCAGTGGCCCCGGGATGACAAGCTCCTACAATGAGCAGTTCTTC
-	TRBJ1-1	TRBV5-1	few	CASSLQGGNTEAFF	TGCGCCAGCAGCTTACAGGGTGGGAACACTGAAGCTTTCTTT
-	TRBJ1-5	TRBV19	few	CASSISGGGPQHF	TGTGCCAGTAGTATAAGCGGGGGCGGGCCCCAGCATTTT
-	TRBJ2-1	TRBV7-3	-	CASSPYVEDYNEQFF	TGTGCCAGCAGCCCCTACGTCGAGGATTACAATGAGCAGTTCTTC
TRBD1	TRBJ1-4	TRBV7-2	-	CASSPRGTVNEKLFF	TGTGCCAGCAGTCCACGGGGGACAGTCAATGAAAAACTGTTTTTT
TRBD2	TRBJ2-1	TRBV5-1	once	CASSGSGGSYNEQFF	TGCGCCAGCAGCGGTAGCGGGGGTTCCTACAATGAGCAGTTCTTC
-	TRBJ1-1	TRBV19	-	CAATRGKFTEAFF	TGTGCCGCGACCCGGGGGAAATTCACTGAAGCTTTCTTT
-	TRBJ1-4	TRBV19	-	CASSITGINEKLFF	TGTGCCAGTAGTATAACAGGGATAAATGAAAAACTGTTTTTT
TRBD1	TRBJ2-1	TRBV7-9	-	CASSPNSGQGGNEQFF	TGTGCCAGCAGCCCTAACTCGGGACAGGGGGGCAATGAGCAGTTCTTC
-	TRBJ2-1	TRBV11-2	few	CASSSPLAGNEQFF	TGTGCCAGCAGCTCCCCACTCGCAGGCAATGAGCAGTTCTTC
-	TRBJ1-3	TRBV6-4	-	CASSGLQGANTIYF	TGTGCCAGCAGTGGTTTACAGGGAGCCAACACCATATATTTT
TRBD1	TRBJ1-4	TRBV10-3	once	CAISEGGQELFF	TGTGCCATCAGTGAAGGAGGACAGGAACTGTTTTTT
-	TRBJ1-6	TRBV18	-	CASSPSQDIGSPLHF	TGTGCCAGCTCACCGAGTCAGGACATTGGTTCACCCCTCCACTTT
-	TRBJ1-1	TRBV14	-	CASSQDPGQIMNTEAFF	TGTGCCAGCAGCCAAGATCCCGGACAGATCATGAACACTGAAGCTTTCTTT
TRBD2	TRBJ2-1	TRBV6-1	-	CASSELAGGNEQFF	TGTGCCAGCAGTGAACTAGCGGGGGGCAATGAGCAGTTCTTC
-	TRBJ2-5	TRBV5-4	-	CASASRGTGETQYF	TGTGCCAGCGCATCCCGAGGGACTGGGGAGACCCAGTACTTC
-	TRBJ1-4	TRBV21-1	few	CASSKARQGGFEKLFF	TGTGCCAGCAGCAAAGCCAGGCAGGGGGGATTTGAAAAACTGTTTTTT
-	TRBJ1-1	TRBV18	-	CASSDSENTEAFF	TGTGCCAGCTCCGACAGCGAGAACACTGAAGCTTTCTTT
-	TRBJ1-2	TRBV7-2	-	CASSLAAGPATGYTF	TGTGCCAGCAGCTTGGCGGCAGGGCCAGCCACCGGCTACACCTTC
-	TRBJ2-1	TRBV7-3	-	CASSSTPLAGEIEQFF	TGTGCCAGCAGCTCGACCCCCTTAGCAGGGGAAATTGAGCAGTTCTTC
TRBD1	TRBJ2-2	TRBV5-1	-	CASRSGTGGTGELFF	TGCGCCAGCAGGTCCGGGACAGGGGGCACCGGGGAGCTGTTTTTT
TRBD1	TRBJ2-7	TRBV24-1	-	CATSDPGQGSNEQYF	TGTGCCACCAGTGACCCGGGACAGGGGTCAAACGAGCAGTACTTC
-	TRBJ1-5	TRBV28	once	CASGWGQGGQPQHF	TGTGCCAGTGGCTGGGGGCAGGGTGGCCAGCCCCAGCATTTT
TRBD2	TRBJ2-1	TRBV3-1/TRBV3-2	-	CASSKGLAVYNEQFF	TGTGCCAGCAGCAAGGGACTAGCGGTGTACAATGAGCAGTTCTTC
-	TRBJ2-7	TRBV7-9	-	CASSTHLASEQYF	TGTGCCAGCAGCACGCACCTAGCATCCGAGCAGTACTTC
TRBD1	TRBJ1-5	TRBV19	-	CASSKMGQAYQPQHF	TGTGCCAGTAGCAAAATGGGACAGGCCTATCAGCCCCAGCATTTT
TRBD2	TRBJ2-6	TRBV7-9	-	CASSPQGRGRSGANVLTF	TGTGCCAGCAGCCCTCAAGGGAGGGGCCGCTCTGGGGCCAACGTCCTGACTTTC
TRBD2	TRBJ2-7	TRBV12-5	many	CASGLSYSLAAKAVEQYF	TGTGCTAGTGGTTTGTCATATTCCCTAGCGGCCAAGGCGGTCGAGCAGTACTTC
-	TRBJ1-2	TRBV30	-	CAWSVQEGRGYTF	TGTGCCTGGAGTGTACAAGAGGGCCGGGGCTACACCTTC
-	TRBJ2-1	TRBV18	-	CASSPPSGNEQFF	TGTGCCAGCTCACCACCGTCGGGGAATGAGCAGTTCTTC
-	TRBJ2-1	TRBV3-1/TRBV3-2	-	CASSFSFPYNEQFF	TGTGCCAGCAGCTTTTCCTTCCCCTACAATGAGCAGTTCTTC
-	TRBJ1-2	TRBV11-2	-	CASSPPARAYGYTF	TGTGCCAGCAGCCCACCTGCGAGGGCCTATGGCTACACCTTC
-	TRBJ1-2	TRBV28	-	CASSLRVRDYGYTF	TGTGCCAGCAGTTTACGAGTGCGGGACTATGGCTACACCTTC
-	TRBJ2-1	TRBV6-4	-	CASSGPYGGEQFF	TGTGCCAGCAGTGGCCCTTACGGGGGTGAGCAGTTCTTC
-	TRBJ1-1	TRBV5-6	-	CASSLIMNTEAFF	TGTGCCAGCAGCTTAATCATGAACACTGAAGCTTTCTTT
TRBD1	TRBJ1-5	TRBV6-5	-	CASSFLQGHSNQPQHF	TGTGCCAGCAGTTTCCTACAGGGGCATAGCAATCAGCCCCAGCATTTT
TRBD2	TRBJ2-4	TRBV28	-	CASSPGLAAPLAKNIQYF	TGTGCCAGCAGTCCGGGACTAGCGGCCCCTTTAGCCAAAAACATTCAGTACTTC
TRBD1	TRBJ1-1	TRBV3-1/TRBV3-2	-	CASSLIVSTGRNTEAFF	TGTGCCAGCAGCCTAATTGTCTCGACAGGGCGAAACACTGAAGCTTTCTTT